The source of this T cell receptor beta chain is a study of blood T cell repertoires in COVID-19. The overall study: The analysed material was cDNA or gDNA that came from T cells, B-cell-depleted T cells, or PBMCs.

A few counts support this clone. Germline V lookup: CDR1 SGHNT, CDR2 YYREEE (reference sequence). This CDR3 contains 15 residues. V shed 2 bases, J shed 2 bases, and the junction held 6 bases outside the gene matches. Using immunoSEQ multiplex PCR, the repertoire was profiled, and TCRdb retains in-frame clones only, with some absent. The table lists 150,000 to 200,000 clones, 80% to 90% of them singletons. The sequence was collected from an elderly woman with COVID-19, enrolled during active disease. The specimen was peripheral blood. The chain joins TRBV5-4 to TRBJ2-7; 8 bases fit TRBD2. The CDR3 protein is CASSFSSGETYEQYF. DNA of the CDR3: TGTGCCAGCAGCTTCAGTAGCGGGGAGACCTACGAGCAGTACTTC.